The 23 T cell receptor beta chains listed next were all sequenced from one sample in a study of CD8 T cells in Susac syndrome (dated by TCRdb to about 2019). Library creation used the immunoSEQ multiplex PCR assay. RNA was extracted with the RNeasy kit and about 0.5 to 1 ug was reverse transcribed using random hexamers. TCRdb reprocessing: public reads trimmed at Q25 with fastp, clones called with MiXCR, in-frame beta chains kept. Each CDR3 protein gets just one entry, which takes the most common genes and DNA from the rows behind it. The sample data list some 130,000 distinct CDR3 sequences, and around nine tenths of these were observed just once. Under 0.25% of the sample lies in the top ten. The specimen was CD8+ T cells from PBMCs. The receptors stem from a human donor with multiple sclerosis.

The V gene is TRBV24-1, the J gene TRBJ2-2, with D tentatively TRBD2 (5 bases). Trimming pared 6 bases from V and 3 bases from J, leaving 10 bases between. There are 14 residues in the CDR3. CDR1 is KGHDR, CDR2 SFDVKD, per germline. CDR3 in amino acids: CATSPWGDTGELFF. The CDR3 DNA reads TGTGCCACCAGTCCGTGGGGAGACACCGGGGAGCTGTTTTTT.

The chain employs TRBV7-6 and TRBJ1-1; D gene uncertain. The CDR3 is 16 amino acids. Trimming removed 3 bases at V and 3 bases at J, with 17 bases between. Germline lookup yields CDR1 SGHVS and CDR2 FNYEAQ. For the CDR3, the DNA is TGTGCCAGCAGCTTCGGACCCCTGGACCAGTACACTGAAGCTTTCTTT. Its protein is CASSFGPLDQYTEAFF.

J is TRBJ2-7 and V is TRBV18; a weak D match, TRBD1 (6 bases). V was shortened by 6 bases and J by 3 bases, with 15 bases between the two germline ends. CDR3 length: 14 amino acids. CDR1 is KGHSH, CDR2 LQKENI, per germline. The CDR3 coding sequence is TGTGCCAGCTCCCATGACAGGTTTTACTACGAGCAGTACTTC. As protein: CASSHDRFYYEQYF.

This clonotype was counted a few times. The genes are TRBV5-6 and TRBJ1-2; no firm D call. Germline V CDR1 and CDR2: SGHDT, YYEEEE. This CDR3 has 13 residues. Trimming cost V 0 bases and J 2 bases, with 5 bases left between them. The CDR3 nucleotides read TGTGCCAGCAGCTTGGGAGAAAACTATGGCTACACCTTC. Its translation: CASSLGENYGYTF.

Only one count was recorded for this clonotype. V usage is TRBV19 and J usage is TRBJ2-7, with TRBD2 matching 13 bases. The V gene's germline CDR1 is LNHDA and CDR2 SQIVND (reference sequence). J was trimmed by 5 bases and V by 6 bases; bases with no gene match: 4. The CDR3 spans 14 residues. CDR3 nucleotides: TGTGCCAGTAGCCCGGGACTAGCGGGAAACGAGCAGTACTTC. This gives the protein CASSPGLAGNEQYF.

The chain couples TRBV29-1 to TRBJ2-7; TRBD2 matches at 13 bases. Trimming took 6 bases from V and 5 from J; bases not matched to a gene: 7. CDR3 length: 14 residues. Germline CDR1 is SQVTM and CDR2 is ANQGSEA. In nucleotides, the CDR3 is TGCAGCGTGACCGGGACTAGCGGGATGAACGAGCAGTACTTC. Residues: CSVTGTSGMNEQYF.

The V and J genes are TRBV27 and TRBJ2-5; D gene unclear. Germline V lookup: CDR1 MNHEY, CDR2 SMNVEV (reference sequence). CDR3 length: 12 amino acids. The V end lost 4 bases, the J end lost 7 bases, and 10 bases lay between the germline ends. The CDR3 DNA follows: TGTGCCAGCAGTTCTTTTATCGGGACCCAGTACTTC. This encodes CASSSFIGTQYF.

This rearrangement joins TRBV19 to TRBJ2-7; the D gene is possibly TRBD1 (6 bases). The CDR3 spans 13 residues. V lost 3 bases and J lost 2, with 8 bases in between. Germline lookup yields CDR1 LNHDA and CDR2 SQIVND (reference sequence). The CDR3 spells CASSMDSTYEQYF. CDR3 nucleotide sequence: TGTGCCAGTAGTATGGACAGCACCTACGAGCAGTACTTC.

The chain is built from TRBV10-3 and TRBJ2-1, with 9 positions matching TRBD2. From germline, CDR1 is ENHRY and CDR2 SYGVKD. The CDR3 contains 12 residues. J lost 9 bases, V lost 10 bases, and 7 bases had no gene match. Written as DNA, the CDR3 is TGTGCCAGTTTGGGACTAGCTGGTGAGCAGTTCTTC. This translates into CASLGLAGEQFF.

The chain carries TRBV29-1 and TRBJ1-1; no clear D. CDR3 size: 13 residues. From germline, CDR1 is SQVTM and CDR2 ANQGSEA. Trimming stripped 7 bases from V and 0 bases from J, with 12 bases between. This CDR3 is CSALDVMNTEAFF. The CDR3 bases are TGCAGCGCACTTGACGTAATGAACACTGAAGCTTTCTTT.

For this clonotype: Sequence at one end of the junction differs from germline and may be a read error. The chain employs TRBV7-2 and TRBJ1-1; D unclear. This CDR3 is 10 amino acids long. Per the germline V gene, CDR1 is SGHTA and CDR2 is FQGNSA. The DNA of the CDR3 is TGCGCGGAGCTAGACACTGAAGCTTTCTTT. Translated: CAELDTEAFF.

This chain connects TRBV20-1 to TRBJ2-1; a weak D match, TRBD2 (6 bases). Trimming left V 8 bases short and J 2 bases short, with 16 bases between. The CDR3 loop spans 14 amino acids. The germline gives CDR1 DFQATT, CDR2 SNEGSKA (reference sequence). CDR3 sequence reads: CSSLSGVAYNEQFF. DNA for the CDR3: TGCAGTAGCCTTTCGGGAGTCGCCTACAATGAGCAGTTCTTC.

This chain links TRBV7-2 with TRBJ1-1; D call uncertain. The V end was cut by 3 bases, the J end by 7 bases, with 9 bases between. Per germline, CDR1 SGHTA and CDR2 FQGNSA. This CDR3 spans 12 amino acids. The CDR3: CASSLSTVEAFF. In nucleotides, the CDR3 is TGTGCCAGCAGCTTGAGCACGGTTGAAGCTTTCTTT.

The chain uses TRBV10-1 and TRBJ2-7, with a weak D call TRBD2 (5 bases). The V and J ends lost 3 bases and 3 bases respectively, with 12 bases between them. The CDR3 has 14 amino acids. The germline V gene encodes CDR1 WNHNN and CDR2 SYGVQD (reference sequence). The DNA for the CDR3 is TGCGCCAGCAGTGAATTGTCGGGGAACTACGAGCAGTACTTC. It codes for CASSELSGNYEQYF.

The chain is built from TRBV9 and TRBJ2-3; 7 nucleotides align to TRBD2. Losses at the gene ends were 0 bases for V and 6 bases for J; bases not matched to a gene: 7. CDR3 length equals 15 residues. Germline CDR1 reads SGDLS; CDR2 reads YYNGEE. DNA of the CDR3: TGTGCCAGCAGCGTAGGGGGTCTAGCGGAGGATACGCAGTATTTT. As protein: CASSVGGLAEDTQYF.

The V gene is TRBV7-3, the J gene TRBJ2-1, with D perhaps TRBD1 (6 bases). Germline V gene lookup returns CDR1 SGHTA and CDR2 FQGTGA. CDR3 length equals 13 residues. V lost 2 bases, J lost 13 bases, and 15 bases lay in between. The CDR3 nucleotides are TGTGCCAGCAGCTTACAGGGACAACATGGACAGTTCTTC. Translating gives CASSLQGQHGQFF.

The J gene is TRBJ1-1, the V gene TRBV7-6; perhaps TRBD1 as D (5 bases). The CDR3 loop spans 16 amino acids. Trimming cost V 5 bases and J 4 bases, with 20 bases left between them. Germline V lookup: CDR1 SGHVS, CDR2 FNYEAQ. The CDR3 coding sequence is TGTGCCAGCAGCCACACTCCGCAGGGATCTGGCACTGAAGCTTTCTTT. This gives the protein CASSHTPQGSGTEAFF.

This chain joins TRBV25-1 and TRBJ2-2; D may be TRBD1 or TRBD2 (6 bases each). The CDR3 loop spans 16 amino acids. CDR1 and CDR2 (germline): MGHDK, SYGVNS. The germline V and J ends were trimmed by 0 bases and 5 bases, with 13 bases remaining between them. CDR3 DNA sequence: TGTGCCAGCAGTGAATACGGGGGCCGGGGAACCGGGGAGCTGTTTTTT. This translates into CASSEYGGRGTGELFF.

The V and J genes are TRBV9 and TRBJ2-7; TRBD2 matches at 10 bases. CDR3 size: 15 residues. The V segment lost 0 bases and the J segment 5 bases; nucleotides outside the gene matches: 5. CDR1 is SGDLS and CDR2 is YYNGEE in the germline V gene. The CDR3 spells CASSVDLAGVNEQYF. In DNA form, the CDR3 reads TGTGCCAGCAGCGTAGACCTAGCGGGGGTAAACGAGCAGTACTTC.

The genes are TRBV30 and TRBJ2-1; D unresolved. Trimming stripped 0 bases from V and 10 bases from J, with 10 bases between. Germline V gene sequence: CDR1 GTSNPN, CDR2 SVGIG (reference sequence). The CDR3 is 12 amino acids. Here the CDR3 reads CAWSVRALEQFF. The CDR3 region has the DNA TGTGCCTGGAGTGTACGGGCGCTAGAGCAGTTCTTC.

This chain connects TRBV28 to TRBJ2-1; D is possibly TRBD1 or TRBD2 (5 bases each). The germline V gene encodes CDR1 MDHEN and CDR2 SYDVKM. The V end lost 9 bases, the J end lost 7 bases, and 13 bases lay between the germline ends. This CDR3 region has 12 residues. The CDR3 nucleotides are TGTGCCAGTCATCGGGGCGGAAATGAGCAGTTCTTC. Protein: CASHRGGNEQFF.

The chain uses TRBV5-1 and TRBJ2-2; D possibly corresponds to TRBD2 (5 bases). CDR3 length equals 12 residues. The V gene's germline CDR1 is SGHRS and CDR2 YFSETQ. V lost 4 bases and J lost 6, with 7 bases in between. The CDR3 bases are TGCGCCAGCAGCCGGACTCCCGGGGAGCTGTTTTTT. It specifies CASSRTPGELFF.

This chain links TRBV7-6 with TRBJ2-7, with 11 positions matching TRBD1. There are 14 residues in the CDR3. V trimming: 5 bases; J trimming: 6 bases; junction bases outside the gene matches: 6. CDR1 and CDR2 from the germline V gene are SGHVS and FNYEAQ. The CDR3 loop is CASSTGQGEAEQYF. In nucleotides, the CDR3 is TGTGCCAGCAGCACGGGACAGGGGGAAGCCGAGCAGTACTTC.